This passage covers 16 T cell receptor beta chains from one sample sequenced in a study of blood T cell repertoires in COVID-19. TCRdb keeps only in-frame clones here, not all; method: immunoSEQ multiplex PCR. The table lists more than 300,000 clones, roughly 86% of them singletons, with about 1.9% in the top ten. The sample consisted of PBMCs or T cells enriched from blood (not recorded which). These receptor sequences come from a middle-aged man in a cohort exposed to, infected with or recovered from COVID-19 (not recorded which).

The gene calls are TRBV20-1 and TRBJ2-3; 8 bases are shared with TRBD1. Unmatched junction bases numbered 7, after V lost 3 bases and J lost 2 bases. Germline-derived CDR1 and CDR2 are DFQATT and SNEGSKA (reference sequence). This CDR3 comprises 15 residues. CDR3 loop: CSASPGQVITDTQYF. As DNA, the CDR3 is TGCAGTGCTAGTCCGGGACAGGTGATCACAGATACGCAGTATTTT.

This sequence joins TRBV28 and TRBJ1-6; 9 positions match TRBD1. Germline values: CDR1 MDHEN, CDR2 SYDVKM. The CDR3 runs to 15 residues. The ends lost 5 bases at V and 7 bases at J; junction bases unmatched: 6. In DNA, the CDR3 is TGTGCCAGCAGTCTATCGGGACAGGGAAATTCACCCCTCCACTTT. The encoded protein is CASSLSGQGNSPLHF.

The rearrangement uses TRBV18 and TRBJ1-3; 8 bases are a match to TRBD1. CDR3 length: 15 residues. The germline CDR1 and CDR2 sequences are KGHSH and LQKENI. V dropped 3 bases and J dropped 0; count of bases not matched to a gene: 1. The CDR3, as DNA: TGTGCCAGCTCACCGGACAGGGTCTCTGGAAACACCATATATTTT. Its protein product is CASSPDRVSGNTIYF.

This chain connects TRBV18 to TRBJ2-7; TRBD2 matches 8 bases. Germline loops: CDR1 KGHSH, CDR2 LQKENI. CDR3 length equals 13 residues. V gave up 6 bases and J gave up 3 bases; unmatched junction bases: 4. The CDR3 is CASSAGTSYEQYF. As DNA, the CDR3 is TGTGCCAGCTCGGCAGGGACTAGCTACGAGCAGTACTTC.

A single count supports this clone. The V and J genes are TRBV5-5 and TRBJ2-1; tentatively, D is TRBD2 (6 bases). V lost 0 bases and J 5 bases, leaving 18 bases between the germline ends. Germline lookup yields CDR1 SGHKS and CDR2 YYEKEE (reference sequence). The CDR3 has 17 amino acids. The CDR3 here is CASSLGQPGRENNEQFF. DNA for the CDR3: TGTGCCAGCAGCTTGGGACAGCCGGGGCGGGAAAACAATGAGCAGTTCTTC.

The gene calls are TRBV5-6 and TRBJ1-6; no clear D gene. Deletions cut 2 bases from V and 10 bases from J, with 10 bases between. CDR3 length: 13 amino acids. CDR1 and CDR2 (germline): SGHDT, YYEEEE. This CDR3 is CASSFGQASPLHF. The CDR3 nucleotides are TGTGCCAGCAGCTTTGGCCAGGCGTCACCCCTCCACTTT.

The V call is TRBV5-1, the J call TRBJ1-4; TRBD1 might be the D (5 bases). CDR1 and CDR2 (germline): SGHRS, YFSETQ. CDR3 length: 15 residues. With 5 bases removed from V and 4 bases from J, the gap between germline ends came to 15 bases. CDR3 sequence (DNA): TGCGCCAGCAGGGGAGGGGTTCAAGATAATGAAAAACTGTTTTTT. Translating gives CASRGGVQDNEKLFF.

The chain uses TRBV5-4 and TRBJ1-6; D gene uncertain. Germline lookup yields CDR1 SGHNT and CDR2 YYREEE (reference sequence). The CDR3 runs 15 residues. V was clipped by 1 base and J by 7 bases, with 12 bases between them. In DNA, the CDR3 is TGTGCCAGCAGCTTGAAAATGCAGTTAAATTCACCCCTCCACTTT. It yields the protein CASSLKMQLNSPLHF.

The chain is built from TRBV28 and TRBJ1-5, with D perhaps matching TRBD1 (6 bases). The V end was cut by 6 bases, the J end by 3 bases, with 15 bases between. The CDR3 is 15 amino acids. Per the germline V gene, CDR1 is MDHEN and CDR2 is SYDVKM. The CDR3: CASRNRAFLNQPQHF. The DNA of the CDR3 is TGTGCCAGCAGAAACAGGGCCTTTCTCAATCAGCCCCAGCATTTT.

This chain joins TRBV19 and TRBJ2-7; 9 bases match TRBD2. Germline assignment: CDR1 LNHDA and CDR2 SQIVND (reference sequence). CDR3 length: 15 amino acids. Trimming removed 7 bases from V and 3 bases from J; junction bases left unmatched: 10. The CDR3 region is CASKIRASGNYEQYF. CDR3 DNA: TGTGCCAGTAAAATTAGGGCTAGCGGGAACTACGAGCAGTACTTC.

The chain has TRBV3-1 (or the pseudogene TRBV3-2) and TRBJ2-7, with TRBD2 identical over 7 bases. This CDR3 is 14 amino acids long. Looked up from germline, CDR1 is LGHDT and CDR2 is YNNKEL (reference sequence). With V trimmed by 7 bases and J by 2 bases, 8 bases remained unmatched. The CDR3 nucleotides read TGTGCCAGCACCTCGGGCGGGAGTGCCTACGAGCAGTACTTC. It codes for CASTSGGSAYEQYF.

This chain uses TRBV6-5 with TRBJ2-7; D is possibly TRBD2 (7 bases). V was trimmed by 8 bases and J by 0 bases, leaving 11 bases between them. Germline V gives CDR1 MNHEY, CDR2 SVGAGI. CDR3 length: 13 amino acids. CDR3 sequence (DNA): TGTGCCAGCGGGAGGGACAACTCCTACGAGCAGTACTTC. This translates into CASGRDNSYEQYF.

This chain joins TRBV19 and TRBJ2-2; 7 positions match TRBD1. Germline V lookup: CDR1 LNHDA, CDR2 SQIVND (reference sequence). V gave up 5 bases and J gave up 3 bases; unmatched junction bases: 6. CDR3 size: 15 residues. The CDR3 loop reads CASSPGDRDTGELFF. The CDR3 DNA reads as TGTGCCAGTAGTCCCGGCGACAGGGACACCGGGGAGCTGTTTTTT. Variable domain in full (rest from reference TRBV19 and TRBJ2-2): DGGITQSPKYLFRKEGQNVTLSCEQNLNHDAMYWYRQDPGQGLRLIYYSQIVNDFQKGDIAEGYSVSREKKESFPLTVTSAQKNPTAFYLCASSPGDRDTGELFFGEGSRLTVL.

The V gene is TRBV9, the J gene TRBJ2-5; TRBD2 agrees at 7 bases. With V trimmed by 0 bases and J by 3 bases, 2 bases remained unmatched. CDR1 and CDR2 from the germline V gene are SGDLS and YYNGEE. The CDR3 runs 14 residues. The CDR3 coding sequence is TGTGCCAGCAGCGTAGCCCTAGCGGAAGAGACCCAGTACTTC. Translation: CASSVALAEETQYF.

V gene TRBV25-1 combines with J gene TRBJ1-1; tentatively, D is TRBD1 (5 bases). Trimming removed 6 bases from V and 3 bases from J, with 20 bases in between. CDR1 and CDR2 (germline): MGHDK, SYGVNS. The CDR3 covers 16 residues. This CDR3 reads CASRPTFDSRHTEAFF. As DNA, the CDR3 is TGTGCCAGCAGACCCACCTTCGACAGCCGACACACTGAAGCTTTCTTT.

DNA for the CDR3: TGCGCCAGCAGCTCCTACGACAGGGCTCCCAATGAGCAGTTCTTC. It specifies CASSSYDRAPNEQFF. J is TRBJ2-1 and V is TRBV5-1; 7 bases agree with TRBD1. Germline V gene lookup returns CDR1 SGHRS and CDR2 YFSETQ. The CDR3 runs to 15 residues. V gave up 3 bases and J gave up 6 bases; unmatched junction bases: 9.